This T cell receptor (beta chain) is drawn from a study of OX40 agonist ivuxolimab in advanced cancers. Repertoires were generated with immunoSEQ multiplex PCR, while TCRdb's copy carries only in-frame clones and drops some. The sample carries 20,000 or so clones, 83% recorded once. This clone has just one count. This CDR3 has 15 residues. Germline values: CDR1 SGHTA, CDR2 FQGNSA. The V and J ends lost 4 bases and 8 bases, in that order; junction bases with no gene match: 6. The sequence was obtained from an adult with an advanced solid tumor such as melanoma, head and neck, liver or kidney cancer. The chain links TRBV7-2 to TRBJ2-2, with TRBD2 matching over 11 bases. Sample: CD4+ or CD8+ T cells sorted from blood, taken in a trial of the OX40 agonist ivuxolimab. The CDR3 coding sequence is TGTGCCAGCAGCTCGGGACTAGCGGACCAGGGGGAGCTGTTTTTT. This gives the protein CASSSGLADQGELFF.